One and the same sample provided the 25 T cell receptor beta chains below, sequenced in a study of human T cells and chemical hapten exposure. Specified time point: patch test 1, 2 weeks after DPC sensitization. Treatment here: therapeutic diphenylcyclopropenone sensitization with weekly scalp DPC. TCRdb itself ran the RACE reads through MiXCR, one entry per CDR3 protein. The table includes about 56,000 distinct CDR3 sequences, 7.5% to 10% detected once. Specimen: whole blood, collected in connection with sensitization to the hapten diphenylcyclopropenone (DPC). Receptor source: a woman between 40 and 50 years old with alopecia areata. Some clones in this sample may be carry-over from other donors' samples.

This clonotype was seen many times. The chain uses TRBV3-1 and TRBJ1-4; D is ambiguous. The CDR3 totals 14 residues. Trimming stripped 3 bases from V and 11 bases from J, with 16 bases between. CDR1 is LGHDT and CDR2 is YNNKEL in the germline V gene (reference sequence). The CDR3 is CASSQARSQLKLFF. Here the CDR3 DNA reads TGTGCCAGCAGCCAGGCCCGATCTCAGTTGAAACTGTTTTTT.

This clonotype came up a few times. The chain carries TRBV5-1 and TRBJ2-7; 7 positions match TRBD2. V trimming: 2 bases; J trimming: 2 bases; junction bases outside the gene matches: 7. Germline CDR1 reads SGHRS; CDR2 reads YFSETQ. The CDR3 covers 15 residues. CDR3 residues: CASSFGTNPTYEQYF. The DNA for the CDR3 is TGCGCCAGCAGCTTCGGGACTAACCCTACCTACGAGCAGTACTTC. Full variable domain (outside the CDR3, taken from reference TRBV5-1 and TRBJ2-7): KAGVTQTPRYLIKTRGQQVTLSCSPISGHRSVSWYQQTPGQGLQFLFEYFSETQRNKGNFPGRFSGRQFSNSRSEMNVSTLELGDSALYLCASSFGTNPTYEQYFGPGTRLTVT.

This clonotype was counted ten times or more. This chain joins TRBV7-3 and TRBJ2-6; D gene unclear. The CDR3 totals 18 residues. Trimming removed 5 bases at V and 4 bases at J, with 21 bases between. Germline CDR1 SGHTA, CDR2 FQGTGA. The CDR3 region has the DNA TGTGCCAGCAGCCCCGAAAACTTAGGACGATCCGGGGCCAACGTCCTGACTTTC. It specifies CASSPENLGRSGANVLTF.

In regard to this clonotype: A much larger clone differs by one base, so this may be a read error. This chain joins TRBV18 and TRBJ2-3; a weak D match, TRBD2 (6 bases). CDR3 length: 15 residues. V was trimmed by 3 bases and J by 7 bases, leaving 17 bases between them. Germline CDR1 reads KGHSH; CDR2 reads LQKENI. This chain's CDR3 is CASSPLSGAKNTQYF. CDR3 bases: TGTGCCAGCTCACCTCTGTCGGGAGCGAAAAATACGCAGTATTTT.

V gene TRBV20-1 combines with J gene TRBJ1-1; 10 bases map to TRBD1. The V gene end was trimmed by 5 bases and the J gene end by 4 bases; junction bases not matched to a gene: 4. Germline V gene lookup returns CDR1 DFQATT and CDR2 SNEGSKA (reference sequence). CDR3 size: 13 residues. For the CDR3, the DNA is TGCAGTGCTTGCCGGACAGGGGGCACTGAAGCTTTCTTT. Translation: CSACRTGGTEAFF.

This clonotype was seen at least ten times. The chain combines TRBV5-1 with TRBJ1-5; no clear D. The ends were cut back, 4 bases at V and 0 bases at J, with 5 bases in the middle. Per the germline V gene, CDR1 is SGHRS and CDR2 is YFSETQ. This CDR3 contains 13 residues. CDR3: CASSPDSNQPQHF. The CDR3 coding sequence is TGCGCCAGCAGCCCTGATAGCAATCAGCCCCAGCATTTT.

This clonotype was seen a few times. The CDR3 sequence: CATYLGGAGDTQYF. DNA for the CDR3: TGTGCCACCTACCTTGGGGGGGCTGGAGATACGCAGTATTTT. The chain combines TRBV6-1 with TRBJ2-3, with TRBD2 as a possible D gene (7 bases). This CDR3 spans 14 amino acids. V was trimmed by 10 bases and J by 5 bases, leaving 19 bases between them. The germline V gene encodes CDR1 MNHNS and CDR2 SASEGT.

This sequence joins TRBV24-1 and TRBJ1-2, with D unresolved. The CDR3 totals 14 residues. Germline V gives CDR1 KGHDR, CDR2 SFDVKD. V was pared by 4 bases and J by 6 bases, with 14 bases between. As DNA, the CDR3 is TGTGCCACCAGTGACCCGGACGGCTTCAATGGCTACACCTTC. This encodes CATSDPDGFNGYTF.

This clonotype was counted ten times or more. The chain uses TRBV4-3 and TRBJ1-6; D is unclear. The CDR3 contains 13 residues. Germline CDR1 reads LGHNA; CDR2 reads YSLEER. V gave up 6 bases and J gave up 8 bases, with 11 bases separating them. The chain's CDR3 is CASSIKWDSPLHF. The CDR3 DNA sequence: TGCGCCAGCAGTATAAAATGGGATTCACCCCTCCACTTT.

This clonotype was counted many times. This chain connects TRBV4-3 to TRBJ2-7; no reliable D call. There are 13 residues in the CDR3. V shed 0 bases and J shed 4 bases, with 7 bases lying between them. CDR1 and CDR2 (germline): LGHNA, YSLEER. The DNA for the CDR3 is TGCGCCAGCAGCCAAGACCGTGGATACGAGCAGTACTTC. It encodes CASSQDRGYEQYF.

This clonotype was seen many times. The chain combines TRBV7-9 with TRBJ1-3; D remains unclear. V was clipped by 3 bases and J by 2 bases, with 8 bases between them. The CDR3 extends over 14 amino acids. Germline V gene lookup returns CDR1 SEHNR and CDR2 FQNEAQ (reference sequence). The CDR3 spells CASSLQGTGNTIYF. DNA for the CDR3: TGTGCCAGCAGCTTGCAAGGGACTGGAAACACCATATATTTT.

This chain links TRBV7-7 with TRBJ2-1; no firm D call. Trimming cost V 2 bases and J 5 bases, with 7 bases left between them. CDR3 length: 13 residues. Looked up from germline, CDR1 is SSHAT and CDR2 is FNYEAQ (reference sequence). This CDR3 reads CASSLNGNNEQFF. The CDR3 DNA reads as TGTGCCAGCAGCTTAAATGGGAACAATGAGCAGTTCTTC.

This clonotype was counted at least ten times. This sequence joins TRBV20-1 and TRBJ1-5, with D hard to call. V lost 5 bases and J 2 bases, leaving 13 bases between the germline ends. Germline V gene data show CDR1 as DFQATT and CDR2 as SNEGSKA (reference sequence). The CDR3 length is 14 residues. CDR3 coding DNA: TGCAGTGCTCGCCCCGTGGAGGGCAATCAGCCCCAGCATTTT. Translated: CSARPVEGNQPQHF.

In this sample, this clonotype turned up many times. CDR3 DNA sequence: TGTGCCTGGAGTGTCAGGGGGCGGGACACCGGGGAGCTGTTTTTT. It is translated as CAWSVRGRDTGELFF. The chain joins TRBV30 to TRBJ2-2, with 8 bases lining up with TRBD1. The junction had 3 bases not matched to a gene; V was cut back by 0 bases and J by 3 bases. The CDR3 totals 15 residues. Germline V gene lookup returns CDR1 GTSNPN and CDR2 SVGIG (reference sequence).

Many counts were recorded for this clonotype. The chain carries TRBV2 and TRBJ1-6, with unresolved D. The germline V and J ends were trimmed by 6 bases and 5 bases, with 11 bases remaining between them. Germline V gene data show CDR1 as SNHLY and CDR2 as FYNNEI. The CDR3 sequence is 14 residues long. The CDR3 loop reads CASSPWQDNSPLHF. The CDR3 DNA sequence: TGTGCCAGCAGCCCCTGGCAGGATAATTCACCCCTCCACTTT.

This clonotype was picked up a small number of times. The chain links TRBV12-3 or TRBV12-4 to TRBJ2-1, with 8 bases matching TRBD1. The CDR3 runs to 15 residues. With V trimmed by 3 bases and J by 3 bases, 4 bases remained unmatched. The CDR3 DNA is TGTGCCAGCAGTTTGGCCGGGACAGGCTACAATGAGCAGTTCTTC. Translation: CASSLAGTGYNEQFF.

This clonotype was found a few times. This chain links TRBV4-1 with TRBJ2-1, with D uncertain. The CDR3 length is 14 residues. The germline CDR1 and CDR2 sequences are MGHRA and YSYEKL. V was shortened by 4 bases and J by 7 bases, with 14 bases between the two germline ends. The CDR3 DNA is TGCGCCAGCAGCCGGCTCACTGACCAAAATGAGCAGTTCTTC. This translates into CASSRLTDQNEQFF.

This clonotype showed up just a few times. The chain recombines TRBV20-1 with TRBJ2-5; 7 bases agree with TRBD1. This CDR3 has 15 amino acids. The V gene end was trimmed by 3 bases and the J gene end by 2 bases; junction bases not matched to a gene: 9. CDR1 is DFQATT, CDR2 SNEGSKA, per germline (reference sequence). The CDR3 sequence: CSASLNRGTQETQYF. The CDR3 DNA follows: TGCAGTGCTAGTTTGAACAGGGGAACACAAGAGACCCAGTACTTC.

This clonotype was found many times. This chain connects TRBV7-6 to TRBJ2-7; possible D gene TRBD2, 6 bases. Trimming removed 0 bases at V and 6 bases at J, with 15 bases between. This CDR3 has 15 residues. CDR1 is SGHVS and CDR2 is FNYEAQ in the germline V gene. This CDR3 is CASSLASAGSGEQYF. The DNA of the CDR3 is TGTGCCAGCAGCTTAGCTTCGGCGGGGTCGGGCGAGCAGTACTTC.

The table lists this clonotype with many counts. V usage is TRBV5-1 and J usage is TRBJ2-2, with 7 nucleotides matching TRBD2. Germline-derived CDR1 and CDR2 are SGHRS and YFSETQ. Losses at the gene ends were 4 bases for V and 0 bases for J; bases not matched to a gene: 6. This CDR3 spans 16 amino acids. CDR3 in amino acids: CASSPLAAPNTGELFF. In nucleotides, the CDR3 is TGCGCCAGCAGCCCGCTAGCGGCCCCGAACACCGGGGAGCTGTTTTTT.

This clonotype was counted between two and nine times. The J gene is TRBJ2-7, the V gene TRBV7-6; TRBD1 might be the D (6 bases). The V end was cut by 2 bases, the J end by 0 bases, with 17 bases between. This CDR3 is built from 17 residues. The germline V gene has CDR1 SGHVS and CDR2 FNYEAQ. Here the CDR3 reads CASSLIPRGGSSYEQYF. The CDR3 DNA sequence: TGTGCCAGCAGCTTAATTCCCAGGGGTGGAAGCTCCTACGAGCAGTACTTC.

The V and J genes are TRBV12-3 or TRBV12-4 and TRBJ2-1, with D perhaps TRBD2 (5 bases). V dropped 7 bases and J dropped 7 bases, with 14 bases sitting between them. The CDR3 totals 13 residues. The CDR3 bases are TGTGCCAGCAACGGGATCCCCAATAATGAGCAGTTCTTC. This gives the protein CASNGIPNNEQFF.

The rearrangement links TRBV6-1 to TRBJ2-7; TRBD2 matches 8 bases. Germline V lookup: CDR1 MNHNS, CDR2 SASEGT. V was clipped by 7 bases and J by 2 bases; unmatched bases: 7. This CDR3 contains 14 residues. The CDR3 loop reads CASIAGGPPYEQYF. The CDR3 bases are TGTGCCAGCATTGCGGGGGGCCCTCCCTACGAGCAGTACTTC.

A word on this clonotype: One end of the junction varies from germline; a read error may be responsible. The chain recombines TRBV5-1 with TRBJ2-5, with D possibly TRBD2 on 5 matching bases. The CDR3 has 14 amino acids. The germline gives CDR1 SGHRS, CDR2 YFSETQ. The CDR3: CTSSLWEKKETQYF. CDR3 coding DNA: TGCACCAGCAGCTTGTGGGAGAAGAAAGAGACCCAGTACTTC.

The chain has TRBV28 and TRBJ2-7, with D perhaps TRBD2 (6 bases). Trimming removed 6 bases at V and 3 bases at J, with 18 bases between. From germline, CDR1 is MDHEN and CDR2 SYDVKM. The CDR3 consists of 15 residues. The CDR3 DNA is TGTGCCAGCAGCGCCCCCGGGACTGTAATCTACGAGCAGTACTTC. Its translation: CASSAPGTVIYEQYF.